The sequence of this T cell receptor beta chain was determined in a study of radiation and T cells in renal cell carcinoma. General observations from the study: Pretreatment tumor biopsies were lacking, so baseline clonotypes are unknown.

Germline V gives CDR1 SGHNT, CDR2 YYREEE (reference sequence). Trimming left V 3 bases short and J 1 base short, with 11 bases between. CDR3 length: 16 residues. Profiled with immunoSEQ multiplex PCR; TCRdb holds only in-frame clones, not every one. The sample lists 75,000 to 90,000 clones, roughly nine tenths occurring once. Comments on this clone: The antigen remains unidentified.

Documented time point: blood 4 weeks post-SBRT, at nephrectomy. The treatment was: 15 Gy SBRT to primary tumor, nephrectomy 4 weeks later. Nephrectomy followed 15 Gy stereotactic body radiation by 4 weeks. The patient's renal cell carcinoma had clear cell pathology. This TCR was sampled from a woman aged 65 to 85 with renal cell carcinoma. V usage is TRBV5-4 and J usage is TRBJ1-6; D is undetermined. The sequencing here drew on blood, taken from a patient whose treatment included radiotherapy and nephrectomy. Written as DNA, the CDR3 is TGTGCCAGCAGCTACGATGGTGGTTCCTATAATTCACCCCTCCACTTT. The encoded protein is CASSYDGGSYNSPLHF. The full variable domain, completed using reference TRBV5-4 and TRBJ1-6, is ETGVTQSPTHLIKTRGQQVTLRCSSQSGHNTVSWYQQALGQGPQFIFQYYREEENGRGNFPPRFSGLQFPNYSSELNVNALELDDSALYLCASSYDGGSYNSPLHFGNGTRLTVT.